This section outlines one T cell receptor (beta chain) sequence together with its context. The sample originates from a study of T cell changes during pregnancy in multiple sclerosis. Assay: immunoSEQ multiplex PCR; the TCRdb copy retains only in-frame clones and omits some. The sample lists approximately 40,000 clones, around 92% occurring once. V lost 3 bases, J lost 2 bases, and 9 bases lay in between. Germline CDR1 reads MNHEY; CDR2 reads SMNVEV (reference sequence). CDR3 length: 14 amino acids. This material consisted of CD8+ T cells from peripheral blood mononuclear cells, taken after pregnancy. The origin of this receptor is a female donor with multiple sclerosis, enrolled in a pregnancy study. This sequence joins TRBV27 and TRBJ2-3, with D possibly TRBD2 on 5 matching bases. CDR3 in amino acids: CASSFTGDTDTQYF. The CDR3 nucleotides are TGTGCCAGCAGTTTCACCGGGGACACAGATACGCAGTATTTT.